The present TCR beta chain was sequenced within a study of blood T cell repertoires in COVID-19. Across the study: Samples taken during acute and convalescent COVID-19 were collected in the United States, Italy and Spain. PBMCs, B-cell-depleted T cells, or T cells were the source of the cDNA or gDNA that made up the material.

This CDR3 region has 14 residues. Germline values: CDR1 MDHEN, CDR2 SYDVKM. V lost 3 bases and J 6 bases, leaving 12 bases between the germline ends. Per the study methods: Reference gene primer amplification yielded estimated nucleated cell counts. Some clones are missing from TCRdb's copy, which holds only in-frame ones; the method was immunoSEQ multiplex PCR. That table supplies the V and J calls and clone size; D and trimming were determined from the DNA. Here the sample spans about 20,000 clones, 60% to 85% being singletons. The sequence came from an elderly man with acute or convalescent COVID-19. Input material: peripheral blood. The genes are TRBV28 and TRBJ2-1; D is unclear. CDR3 loop: CASSFYGGRNEQFF. The CDR3 DNA is TGTGCCAGCAGTTTTTATGGCGGTCGCAATGAGCAGTTCTTC.